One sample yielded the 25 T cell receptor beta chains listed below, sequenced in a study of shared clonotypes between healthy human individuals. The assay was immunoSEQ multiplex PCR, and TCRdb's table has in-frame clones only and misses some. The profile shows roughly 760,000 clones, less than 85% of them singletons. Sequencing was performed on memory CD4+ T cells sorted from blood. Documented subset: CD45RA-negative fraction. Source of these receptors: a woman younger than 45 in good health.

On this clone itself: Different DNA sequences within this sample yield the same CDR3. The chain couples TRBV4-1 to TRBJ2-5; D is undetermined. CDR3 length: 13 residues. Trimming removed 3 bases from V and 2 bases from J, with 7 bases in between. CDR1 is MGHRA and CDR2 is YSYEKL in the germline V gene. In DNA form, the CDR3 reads TGCGCCAGCAGCCAGGGCAGACAAGAGACCCAGTACTTC. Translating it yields CASSQGRQETQYF.

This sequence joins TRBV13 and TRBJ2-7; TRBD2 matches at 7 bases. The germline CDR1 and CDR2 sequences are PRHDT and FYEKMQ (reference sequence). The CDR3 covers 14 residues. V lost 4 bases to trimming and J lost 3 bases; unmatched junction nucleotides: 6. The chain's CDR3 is CASSSAREFYEQYF. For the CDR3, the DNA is TGTGCCAGCAGCTCCGCGCGGGAGTTCTACGAGCAGTACTTC.

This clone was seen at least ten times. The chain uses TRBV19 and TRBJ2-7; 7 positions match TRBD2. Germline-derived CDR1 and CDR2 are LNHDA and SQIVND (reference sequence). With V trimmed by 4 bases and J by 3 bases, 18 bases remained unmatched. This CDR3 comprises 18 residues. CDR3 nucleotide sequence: TGTGCCAGTAGTAAGTTCTACAAAGGGAGGGGTAATTTCTACGAGCAGTACTTC. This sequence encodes CASSKFYKGRGNFYEQYF.

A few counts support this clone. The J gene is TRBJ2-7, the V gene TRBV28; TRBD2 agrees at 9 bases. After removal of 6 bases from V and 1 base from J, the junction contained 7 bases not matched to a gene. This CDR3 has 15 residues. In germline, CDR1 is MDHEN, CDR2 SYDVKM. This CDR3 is CASSYGLALSYEQYF. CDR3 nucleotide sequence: TGTGCCAGCAGCTATGGACTAGCGCTATCCTACGAGCAGTACTTC.

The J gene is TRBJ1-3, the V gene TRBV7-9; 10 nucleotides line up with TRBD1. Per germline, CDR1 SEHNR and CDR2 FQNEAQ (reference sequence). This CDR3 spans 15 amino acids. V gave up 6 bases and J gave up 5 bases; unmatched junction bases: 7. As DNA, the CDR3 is TGTGCCAGCAGACCCGGGACAGGGGTTAGAAACACCATATATTTT. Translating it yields CASRPGTGVRNTIYF.

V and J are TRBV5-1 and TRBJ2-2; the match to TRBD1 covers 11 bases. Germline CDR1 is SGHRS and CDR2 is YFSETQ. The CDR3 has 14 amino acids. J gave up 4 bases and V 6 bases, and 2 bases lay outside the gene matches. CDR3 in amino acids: CASTGTGGTGELFF. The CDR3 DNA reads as TGCGCCAGCACCGGGACAGGGGGCACCGGGGAGCTGTTTTTT.

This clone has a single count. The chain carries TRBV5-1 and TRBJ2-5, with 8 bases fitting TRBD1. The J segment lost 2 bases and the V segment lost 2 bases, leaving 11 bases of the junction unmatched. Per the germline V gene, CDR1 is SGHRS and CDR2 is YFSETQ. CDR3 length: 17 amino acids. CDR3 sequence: CASSLVGGGQGQETQYF. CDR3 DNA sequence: TGCGCCAGCAGCTTAGTCGGTGGAGGACAGGGACAAGAGACCCAGTACTTC. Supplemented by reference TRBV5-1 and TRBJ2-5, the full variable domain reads KAGVTQTPRYLIKTRGQQVTLSCSPISGHRSVSWYQQTPGQGLQFLFEYFSETQRNKGNFPGRFSGRQFSNSRSEMNVSTLELGDSALYLCASSLVGGGQGQETQYFGPGTRLLVL.

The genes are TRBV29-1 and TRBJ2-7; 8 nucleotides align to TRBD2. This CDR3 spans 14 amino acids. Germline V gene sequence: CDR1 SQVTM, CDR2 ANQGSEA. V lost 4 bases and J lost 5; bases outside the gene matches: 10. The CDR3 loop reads CSVVGAGAGNEQYF. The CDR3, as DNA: TGCAGCGTTGTAGGAGCGGGAGCGGGAAACGAGCAGTACTTC.

The CDR3 is CASSGGLAGAYEQYF. The CDR3 DNA follows: TGCGCCAGCAGCGGGGGACTAGCGGGAGCCTACGAGCAGTACTTC. The rearrangement joins TRBV5-1 to TRBJ2-7; TRBD2 matches 14 bases. The CDR3 has 15 amino acids. The trim removed 4 bases at V and 2 bases at J, leaving 2 bases unmatched. The germline gives CDR1 SGHRS, CDR2 YFSETQ.

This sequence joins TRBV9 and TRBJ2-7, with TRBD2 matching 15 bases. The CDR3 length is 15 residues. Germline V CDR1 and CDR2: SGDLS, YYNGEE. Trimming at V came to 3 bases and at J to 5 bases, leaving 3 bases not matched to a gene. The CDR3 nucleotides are TGTGCCAGCAGCGCCGGGACTAGCGGGAGGAACGAGCAGTACTTC. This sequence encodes CASSAGTSGRNEQYF.

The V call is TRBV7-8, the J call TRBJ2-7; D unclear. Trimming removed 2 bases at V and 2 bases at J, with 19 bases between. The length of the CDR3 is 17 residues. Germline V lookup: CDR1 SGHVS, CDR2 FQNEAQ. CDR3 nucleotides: TGTGCCAGCAGCTTACGGACCCTGGGTGCGTTTCCCTACGAGCAGTACTTC. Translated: CASSLRTLGAFPYEQYF.

CDR3 protein: CASGPDRVPYEQYF. CDR3 bases: TGCGCCAGCGGCCCCGACAGGGTCCCCTACGAGCAGTACTTC. This chain links TRBV5-1 with TRBJ2-5, with TRBD1 matching over 7 bases. The J call is uncertain, as TRBJ2-7 better fits the DNA end. The CDR3 has 14 residues. Germline V lookup: CDR1 SGHRS, CDR2 YFSETQ.

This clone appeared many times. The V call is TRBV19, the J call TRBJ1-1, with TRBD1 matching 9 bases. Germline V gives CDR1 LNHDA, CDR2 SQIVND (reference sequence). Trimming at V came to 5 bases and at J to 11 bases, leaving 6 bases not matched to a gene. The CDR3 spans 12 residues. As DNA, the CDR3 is TGTGCCAGTAGTGCGGGGACAGGGCGGGCTTTCTTT. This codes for CASSAGTGRAFF.

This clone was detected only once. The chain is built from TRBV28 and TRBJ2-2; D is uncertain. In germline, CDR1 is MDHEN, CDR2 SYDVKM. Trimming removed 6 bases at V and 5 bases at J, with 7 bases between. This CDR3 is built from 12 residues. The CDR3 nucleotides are TGTGCCAGCAGCTCCTCTACCGGGGAGCTGTTTTTT. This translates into CASSSSTGELFF. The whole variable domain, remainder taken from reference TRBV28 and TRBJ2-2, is DVKVTQSSRYLVKRTGEKVFLECVQDMDHENMFWYRQDPGLGLRLIYFSYDVKMKEKGDIPEGYSVSREKKERFSLILESASTNQTSMYLCASSSSTGELFFGEGSRLTVL.

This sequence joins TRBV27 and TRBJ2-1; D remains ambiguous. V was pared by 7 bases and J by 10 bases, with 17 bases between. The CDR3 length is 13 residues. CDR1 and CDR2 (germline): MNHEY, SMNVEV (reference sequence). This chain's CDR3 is CASKLTYNREQFF. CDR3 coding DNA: TGTGCCAGCAAGCTCACATACAATCGGGAGCAGTTCTTC.

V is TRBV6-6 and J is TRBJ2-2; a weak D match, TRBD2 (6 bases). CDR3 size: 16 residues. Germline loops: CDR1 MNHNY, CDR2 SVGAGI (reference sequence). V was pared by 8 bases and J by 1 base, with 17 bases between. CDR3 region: CASLNVGGENTGELFF. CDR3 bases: TGTGCCAGCTTGAACGTAGGCGGGGAGAACACCGGGGAGCTGTTTTTT.

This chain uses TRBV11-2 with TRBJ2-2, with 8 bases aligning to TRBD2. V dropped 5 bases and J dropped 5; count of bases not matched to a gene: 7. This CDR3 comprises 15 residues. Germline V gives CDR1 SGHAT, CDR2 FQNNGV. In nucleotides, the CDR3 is TGTGCCAGCAGCGCTCAGCGGGAGAGGACCGGGGAGCTGTTTTTT. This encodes CASSAQRERTGELFF.

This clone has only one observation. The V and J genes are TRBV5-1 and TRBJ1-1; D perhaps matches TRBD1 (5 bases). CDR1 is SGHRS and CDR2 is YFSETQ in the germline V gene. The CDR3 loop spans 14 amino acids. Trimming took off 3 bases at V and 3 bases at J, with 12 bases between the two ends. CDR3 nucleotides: TGCGCCAGCAGCTGGCCCGACAGTTACACTGAAGCTTTCTTT. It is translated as CASSWPDSYTEAFF.

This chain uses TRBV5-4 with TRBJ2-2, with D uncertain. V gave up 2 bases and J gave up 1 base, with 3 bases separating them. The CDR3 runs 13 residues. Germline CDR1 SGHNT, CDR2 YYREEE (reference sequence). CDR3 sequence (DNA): TGTGCCAGCAGCTTTGAGAACACCGGGGAGCTGTTTTTT. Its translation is CASSFENTGELFF.

The CDR3 loop reads CASSFTRNSLGNEQFF. The CDR3 DNA reads as TGTGCCAGCAGCTTTACACGGAACTCTCTCGGCAATGAGCAGTTCTTC. The chain combines TRBV7-2 with TRBJ2-1; no clear D. The CDR3 is 16 residues long. Trimming removed 3 bases from V and 6 bases from J, with 18 bases in between. Germline V gives CDR1 SGHTA, CDR2 FQGNSA.

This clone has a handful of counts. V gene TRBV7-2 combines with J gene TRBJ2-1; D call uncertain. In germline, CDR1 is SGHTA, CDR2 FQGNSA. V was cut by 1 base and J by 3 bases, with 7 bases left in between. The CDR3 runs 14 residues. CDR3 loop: CASSLDQSYNEQFF. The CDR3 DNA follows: TGTGCCAGCAGCTTAGACCAGAGCTACAATGAGCAGTTCTTC.

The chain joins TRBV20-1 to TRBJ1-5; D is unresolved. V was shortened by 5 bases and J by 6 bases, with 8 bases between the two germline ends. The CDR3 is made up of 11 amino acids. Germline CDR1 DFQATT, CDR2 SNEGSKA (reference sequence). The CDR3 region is CSAGGGQPQHF. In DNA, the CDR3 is TGCAGTGCTGGAGGTGGTCAGCCCCAGCATTTT.

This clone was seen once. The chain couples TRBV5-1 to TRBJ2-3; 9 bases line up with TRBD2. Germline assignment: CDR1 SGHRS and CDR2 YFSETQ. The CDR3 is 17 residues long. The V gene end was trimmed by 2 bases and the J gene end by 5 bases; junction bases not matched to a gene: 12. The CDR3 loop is CASSFGPPSGTGDTQYF. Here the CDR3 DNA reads TGCGCCAGCAGCTTCGGCCCCCCTAGCGGGACTGGAGATACGCAGTATTTT.

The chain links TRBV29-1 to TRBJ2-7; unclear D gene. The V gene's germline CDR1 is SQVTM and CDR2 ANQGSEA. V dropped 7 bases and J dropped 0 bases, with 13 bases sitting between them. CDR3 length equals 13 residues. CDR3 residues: CSARTYSSYEQYF. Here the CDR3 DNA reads TGCAGCGCCCGGACGTACAGCTCCTACGAGCAGTACTTC.

As DNA, the CDR3 is TGTGCCTGGAGTGTGTCTGTAGCCGGTGAGCAGTTCTTC. Protein: CAWSVSVAGEQFF. The chain links TRBV30 to TRBJ2-1; D is undetermined. V was shortened by 0 bases and J by 9 bases, with 12 bases between the two germline ends. Germline values: CDR1 GTSNPN, CDR2 SVGIG (reference sequence). The CDR3 sequence is 13 residues long. The entire variable domain, with the rest obtained from reference TRBV30 and TRBJ2-1, is as follows: SQTIHQWPATLVQPVGSPLSLECTVEGTSNPNLYWYRQAAGRGLQLLFYSVGIGQISSEVPQNLSASRPQDRQFILSSKKLLLSDSGFYLCAWSVSVAGEQFFGPGTRLTVL.